Presented here are 5 T cell receptor beta chains from one specimen sequenced in a study of STAT3 mutations in large granular lymphocyte leukemia. Study-level findings and limits: At least one immunodominant TCR beta clonotype appeared in every T-cell large granular lymphocyte leukemia patient.

Their antigens remain unidentified. Only in-frame clones appear in the TCRdb table, and some are missing; sequencing was by immunoSEQ multiplex PCR. The repertoire has 35,000 to 40,000 clones, roughly 90% of them found once; the top ten carry around 0.44%. What was sequenced was PBMCs. The receptors come from a human donor with T large granular lymphocyte leukemia. Some clones in this sample may be carry-over from other donors' samples.

The chain combines TRBV6-1 with TRBJ2-6; either TRBD1 or TRBD2 may supply D (5 bases each). The CDR3 extends over 16 amino acids. The germline CDR1 and CDR2 sequences are MNHNS and SASEGT. Trimming removed 4 bases at V and 3 bases at J, with 13 bases between. CDR3 sequence reads: CASSATTGGGANVLTF. The CDR3, as DNA: TGTGCCAGCAGTGCTACCACAGGAGGTGGGGCCAACGTCCTGACTTTC.

The V gene is TRBV14, the J gene TRBJ1-6; TRBD1 agrees at 7 bases. The length of the CDR3 is 13 residues. Germline V gives CDR1 SGHDN, CDR2 FVKESK. The V and J ends lost 6 bases and 7 bases, in that order; junction bases with no gene match: 3. This CDR3 is CASSRQGNSPLHF. The CDR3 DNA reads TGTGCCAGCAGTCGACAGGGAAATTCACCCCTCCACTTT.

This clone was detected once. The chain recombines TRBV7-2 with TRBJ2-5; 9 bases map to TRBD2. The CDR3 has 14 amino acids. Germline loops: CDR1 SGHTA, CDR2 FQGNSA. Unmatched junction bases numbered 5, after V lost 5 bases and J lost 4 bases. The CDR3 DNA follows: TGTGCCAGCAGCCAAGGGACTAGCAGAGAGACCCAGTACTTC. Translated, it gives CASSQGTSRETQYF.

CDR3 sequence: CASSSELAGGRNEQFF. The CDR3 coding sequence is TGCGCCAGCAGCTCCGAACTAGCGGGGGGACGGAATGAGCAGTTCTTC. The genes are TRBV5-1 and TRBJ2-1, with 12 bases lining up with TRBD2. This CDR3 contains 16 residues. Germline trimming cut 3 bases from V and 7 bases from J; bases unmatched to any gene: 8. The germline V gene has CDR1 SGHRS and CDR2 YFSETQ.

In this sample, this clone turned up once. The chain uses TRBV19 and TRBJ1-6; D not certain. The CDR3 contains 12 residues. Trimming shortened V by 9 bases and J by 4 bases, and 7 bases separated the two germline ends. The germline V gene has CDR1 LNHDA and CDR2 SQIVND (reference sequence). The CDR3 loop is CASRDYNSPLHF. The DNA of the CDR3 is TGTGCCAGCCGGGATTATAATTCACCCCTCCACTTT.